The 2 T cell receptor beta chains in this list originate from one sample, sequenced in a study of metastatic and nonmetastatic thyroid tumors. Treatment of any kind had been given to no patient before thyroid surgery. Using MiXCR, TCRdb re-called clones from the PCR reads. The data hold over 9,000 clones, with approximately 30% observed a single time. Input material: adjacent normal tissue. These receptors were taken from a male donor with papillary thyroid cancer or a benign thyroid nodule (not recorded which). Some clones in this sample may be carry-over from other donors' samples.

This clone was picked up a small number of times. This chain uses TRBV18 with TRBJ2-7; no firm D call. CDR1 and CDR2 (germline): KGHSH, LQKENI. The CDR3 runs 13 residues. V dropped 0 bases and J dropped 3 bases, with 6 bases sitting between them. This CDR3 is CASSPPNSYEQYF. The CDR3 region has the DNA TGTGCCAGCTCACCACCGAACAGCTACGAGCAGTACTTC.

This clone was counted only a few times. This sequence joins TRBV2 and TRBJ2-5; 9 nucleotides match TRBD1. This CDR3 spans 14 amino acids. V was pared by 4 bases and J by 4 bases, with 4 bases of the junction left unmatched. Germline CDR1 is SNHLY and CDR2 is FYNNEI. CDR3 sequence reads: CASSAQTGGETQYF. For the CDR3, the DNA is TGTGCCAGCAGTGCTCAGACAGGGGGAGAGACCCAGTACTTC.